This record covers a single TCR beta chain. Germline lookup yields CDR1 SGHAT and CDR2 FQNNGV. The CDR3 has 15 amino acids. The V and J ends lost 0 bases and 0 bases respectively, with 3 bases between them. The sample comes from a study of control samples from healthy donors and cancer patients. Assay: immunoSEQ multiplex PCR; the TCRdb copy retains only in-frame clones and omits some. This table holds 130,000 or so clones, 85% to 95% found once. This TCR was recovered from a man aged 55 to 70 with colorectal cancer. This chain links TRBV11-2 with TRBJ2-6, with D uncertain. The specimen sequenced was PBMCs. In DNA, the CDR3 is TGTGCCAGCAGCTTAGAATACTCTGGGGCCAACGTCCTGACTTTC. Protein sequence: CASSLEYSGANVLTF.